The rows below give T cell receptor beta chains drawn from one sample of a study of CD8+CD57+ T cells in acquired aplastic anemia. TCRdb analysed the reads with MiXCR anew, one entry per CDR3 protein. Of 150,000 to 200,000 distinct CDR3 sequences listed, less than 50% are singletons. The sequencing input was sorted CD4+, CD8+, or CD8+CD57+ T cells (not recorded which) from PBMCs. Receptor source: a human donor with aplastic anemia. Both conserved end residues are part of each CDR3. The D gene is left open where the match is weak.

J: TRBJ2-1
D: -
V: TRBV15
CDR3: CATSRGVVRSYNEQFF

J: TRBJ1-6
D: -
V: TRBV4-1
CDR3: CASSQGGQYNSPLHF

J: TRBJ2-3
D: -
V: TRBV6-1
CDR3: CASSPLSEDTQYF

J: TRBJ1-5
D: -
V: TRBV15
CDR3: CATSRDRQNSNQPQHF

J: TRBJ1-5
D: -
V: TRBV6-5
CDR3: CASSYLGDGQPQHF

J: TRBJ2-7
D: TRBD2
V: TRBV7-2
CDR3: CASREGGSSYEQYF

J: TRBJ1-3
D: TRBD1
V: TRBV10-3
CDR3: CATGQGAKNTIYF

J: TRBJ2-4
D: -
V: TRBV6-1
CDR3: CASSEKSMTALAKNIQYF

J: TRBJ2-1
D: -
V: TRBV12-3/TRBV12-4
CDR3: CASSWLGGNEQFF

J: TRBJ2-2
D: TRBD1
V: TRBV5-5
CDR3: CASSLQGANTGELFF